These 14 T cell receptor beta chains were sequenced from one sample in a study of PD-1 blockade in classical Hodgkin lymphoma. The repertoire was sequenced with immunoSEQ multiplex PCR; TCRdb's copy has only in-frame clones and lacks some. The table shows some 96,000 clones, with roughly 91% occurring only once. Documented time point: cycle 4 day 1 (C4D1), after six to seven weeks of nivolumab. After autologous stem cell transplantation all patients relapsed, and prior brentuximab vedotin exposure differed between cohorts. The starting material was peripheral blood mononuclear cells (PBMCs), obtained before the fourth cycle of nivolumab. The receptors were sampled from a human donor with classical Hodgkin lymphoma.

The sample holds a few counts of this clone. CDR3 sequence: CASSRQVDREAFF. CDR3 bases: TGTGCCAGTAGTAGGCAGGTGGACCGTGAAGCTTTCTTT. The chain employs TRBV19 and TRBJ1-1; unclear D gene. V gave up 4 bases and J gave up 7 bases, with 13 bases separating them. CDR1 LNHDA and CDR2 SQIVND come from the germline V gene (reference sequence). The CDR3 runs 13 residues.

The chain employs TRBV30 and TRBJ2-5; 10 nucleotides align to TRBD1. The J call may be wrong; the DNA end is better matched by TRBJ2-7. CDR1 and CDR2 from the germline V gene are GTSNPN and SVGIG (reference sequence). The CDR3 spans 15 residues. CDR3 residues: CAWSSGQGGYYEQYF. DNA of the CDR3: TGTGCCTGGAGTTCAGGACAGGGGGGATACTACGAGCAGTACTTC.

V and J are TRBV2 and TRBJ2-5; no clear D gene. The germline V gene encodes CDR1 SNHLY and CDR2 FYNNEI. The CDR3 is made up of 13 amino acids. Trimming took 5 bases from V and 5 from J, leaving 12 bases between them. This chain's CDR3 is CASSNGPRETQYF. The DNA of the CDR3 is TGTGCCAGCAGTAATGGGCCCAGGGAGACCCAGTACTTC.

The chain recombines TRBV4-1 with TRBJ2-3, with 13 positions matching TRBD2. CDR1 MGHRA and CDR2 YSYEKL come from the germline V gene. This CDR3 spans 14 amino acids. The J segment lost 6 bases and the V segment lost 6 bases, leaving 3 bases of the junction unmatched. The CDR3 reads CASRQTSGRDTQYF. In DNA form, the CDR3 reads TGCGCCAGCAGGCAGACTAGCGGGAGGGATACGCAGTATTTT.

This clone has just a few counts. The J gene is TRBJ2-7, the V gene TRBV7-2; 9 nucleotides align to TRBD2. Germline CDR1 SGHTA, CDR2 FQGNSA. This CDR3 spans 17 amino acids. The V segment lost 2 bases and the J segment 3 bases; nucleotides outside the gene matches: 11. CDR3 coding DNA: TGTGCCAGCAGCTTACCTTCTTCTAGCGGGACTTTCTACGAGCAGTACTTC. Its protein product is CASSLPSSSGTFYEQYF. The whole variable domain, remainder taken from reference TRBV7-2 and TRBJ2-7, is GAGVSQSPSNKVTEKGKDVELRCDPISGHTALYWYRQSLGQGLEFLIYFQGNSAPDKSGLPSDRFSAERTGGSVSTLTIQRTQQEDSAVYLCASSLPSSSGTFYEQYFGPGTRLTVT.

The chain carries TRBV7-9 and TRBJ2-7, with D tentatively TRBD2 (5 bases). CDR1 and CDR2 (germline): SEHNR, FQNEAQ (reference sequence). The ends were cut back, 8 bases at V and 4 bases at J, with 18 bases in the middle. The CDR3 is 14 amino acids. The CDR3 bases are TGTGCCAGCTGCCCCCCCGGACTCCAGTACGAGCAGTACTTC. Its protein is CASCPPGLQYEQYF.

The rearrangement joins TRBV29-1 to TRBJ2-2, with no clear D. CDR3 length equals 17 residues. V was clipped by 2 bases and J by 4 bases, with 20 bases between them. The germline V gene encodes CDR1 SQVTM and CDR2 ANQGSEA. In DNA, the CDR3 is TGCAGCGTTGAATATGGTTCTAAGGCCATTCGCACCGGGGAGCTGTTTTTT. Protein sequence: CSVEYGSKAIRTGELFF.

This chain links TRBV7-9 with TRBJ2-3; no reliable D call. This CDR3 comprises 14 residues. Per germline, CDR1 SEHNR and CDR2 FQNEAQ (reference sequence). Trimming took 4 bases from V and 6 from J, leaving 14 bases between them. The CDR3 DNA reads TGTGCCAGCAGCTCGGGTTTAGTGGGGGATACGCAGTATTTT. Its translation is CASSSGLVGDTQYF.

This chain links TRBV28 with TRBJ1-5, with TRBD1 matching over 9 bases. Germline CDR1 and CDR2: MDHEN and SYDVKM. V lost 0 bases, J lost 7 bases, and 10 bases stayed unmatched. This CDR3 spans 17 amino acids. This CDR3 reads CASSLWEYRGRGQPQHF. The CDR3 region has the DNA TGTGCCAGCAGTTTATGGGAGTACAGGGGGCGCGGACAGCCCCAGCATTTT.

The chain employs TRBV29-1 and TRBJ2-1; D possibly corresponds to TRBD2 (5 bases). The CDR3 runs to 13 residues. Germline values: CDR1 SQVTM, CDR2 ANQGSEA. V gave up 3 bases and J gave up 2 bases, with 8 bases separating them. This chain's CDR3 is CSVDSGAYNEQFF. CDR3 nucleotides: TGCAGCGTTGACTCCGGGGCCTACAATGAGCAGTTCTTC.

The chain couples TRBV11-2 to TRBJ2-1; 9 bases map to TRBD2. The germline V gene has CDR1 SGHAT and CDR2 FQNNGV. The CDR3 is made up of 16 amino acids. V lost 1 base, J lost 6 bases, and 7 bases stayed unmatched. The CDR3 protein is CASSLGGGRVANEQFF. The DNA of the CDR3 is TGTGCCAGCAGCTTAGGGGGCGGGAGGGTTGCCAATGAGCAGTTCTTC.

The chain links TRBV19 to TRBJ1-2; 7 bases match TRBD1. Unmatched junction bases numbered 8, after V lost 8 bases and J lost 8 bases. Per the germline V gene, CDR1 is LNHDA and CDR2 is SQIVND (reference sequence). The length of the CDR3 is 12 residues. CDR3 sequence: CASWDRGRGYTF. The CDR3 DNA sequence: TGTGCCAGTTGGGACAGAGGAAGAGGCTACACCTTC. Full variable domain (remainder filled in from reference TRBV19 and TRBJ1-2): DGGITQSPKYLFRKEGQNVTLSCEQNLNHDAMYWYRQDPGQGLRLIYYSQIVNDFQKGDIAEGYSVSREKKESFPLTVTSAQKNPTAFYLCASWDRGRGYTFGSGTRLTVV.

This clone was observed once. The genes are TRBV19 and TRBJ2-2; D unresolved. CDR3 length: 13 amino acids. V was pared by 5 bases and J by 6 bases, with 10 bases between. In germline, CDR1 is LNHDA, CDR2 SQIVND (reference sequence). This CDR3 is CASSQMASGELFF. The CDR3 DNA reads as TGTGCCAGTAGTCAAATGGCATCCGGGGAGCTGTTTTTT. Drawing the rest from reference TRBV19 and TRBJ2-2, the complete variable domain is DGGITQSPKYLFRKEGQNVTLSCEQNLNHDAMYWYRQDPGQGLRLIYYSQIVNDFQKGDIAEGYSVSREKKESFPLTVTSAQKNPTAFYLCASSQMASGELFFGEGSRLTVL.

This chain links TRBV7-9 with TRBJ1-5; no clear D. Germline loops: CDR1 SEHNR, CDR2 FQNEAQ (reference sequence). V gave up 8 bases and J gave up 7 bases, with 3 bases separating them. CDR3 size: 9 residues. The CDR3 DNA sequence: TGTGCCAGCGGCCAGCCCCAGCATTTT. It specifies CASGQPQHF.